Below, 22 T cell receptor beta chains from the same sample are listed, as sequenced in a study of T cells in Graves' hyperthyroidism and ophthalmopathy. RNA transcripts gave rise to amplified TCR beta CDR3 regions. An initial round of RT-PCR targeting the TCR CDR3 relied on the HTBI primer set. TCRdb independently ran MiXCR on the multiplex PCR reads; one entry per CDR3 protein. The profile shows over 250,000 distinct CDR3 sequences, roughly 22% of them singletons. Sequenced sample: blood. The receptors were sampled from a man aged 25 to 45 with Graves' ophthalmopathy.

CDR3 sequence: CATSDPTEGLEETQYF. The CDR3 region has the DNA TGTGCCACCAGTGACCCAACCGAGGGACTGGAAGAGACCCAGTACTTC. The rearrangement uses TRBV24-1 and TRBJ2-5, with D possibly being TRBD2 (6 bases). This CDR3 region has 16 residues. Per the germline V gene, CDR1 is KGHDR and CDR2 is SFDVKD. Trimming cost V 4 bases and J 3 bases, with 17 bases left between them.

This chain joins TRBV30 and TRBJ2-5, with 8 bases identical to TRBD2. The V gene end was trimmed by 1 base and the J gene end by 1 base; junction bases not matched to a gene: 5. CDR3 length: 15 amino acids. Germline loops: CDR1 GTSNPN, CDR2 SVGIG (reference sequence). DNA of the CDR3: TGTGCCTGGAGTGGGGGAGCGGGAGCCCAAGAGACCCAGTACTTC. This translates into CAWSGGAGAQETQYF.

V usage is TRBV20-1 and J usage is TRBJ2-2; possible D gene TRBD2, 5 bases. V was pared by 2 bases and J by 1 base, with 11 bases between. The CDR3 extends over 15 amino acids. The germline V gene has CDR1 DFQATT and CDR2 SNEGSKA (reference sequence). CDR3 nucleotides: TGCAGTGCTAGACGGGGAAACGTGAACACCGGGGAGCTGTTTTTT. Protein: CSARRGNVNTGELFF.

This clonotype occurred a few times. V and J are TRBV20-1 and TRBJ1-5; D is uncertain. The CDR3 length is 13 residues. Germline CDR1 is DFQATT and CDR2 is SNEGSKA (reference sequence). The V end was cut by 0 bases, the J end by 2 bases, with 5 bases between. The CDR3 sequence: CSAREQRNQPQHF. The DNA of the CDR3 is TGCAGTGCTAGAGAACAGCGCAATCAGCCCCAGCATTTT.

This clonotype was seen at least ten times. CDR3 sequence: CSAKAGASNQPQHF. CDR3 sequence (DNA): TGCAGTGCCAAAGCGGGGGCTAGCAATCAGCCCCAGCATTTT. The J gene is TRBJ1-5, the V gene TRBV20-1; TRBD1 is a possible D gene (6 bases). The CDR3 length is 14 residues. Trimming removed 6 bases from V and 0 bases from J, with 12 bases in between. In germline, CDR1 is DFQATT, CDR2 SNEGSKA (reference sequence).

This chain links TRBV24-1 with TRBJ2-1; 10 bases agree with TRBD2. The CDR3 has 15 residues. V shed 7 bases and J 0 bases; nucleotides not matched to a gene: 2. Germline-derived CDR1 and CDR2 are KGHDR and SFDVKD. The CDR3 DNA is TGTGCCACCAGGCCTAGCGGGAGCTCCTACAATGAGCAGTTCTTC. It yields the protein CATRPSGSSYNEQFF.

The chain couples TRBV6-6 to TRBJ2-7; 7 bases match TRBD1. The CDR3 is 16 amino acids. J lost 5 bases, V lost 2 bases, and 12 bases had no gene match. The germline V gene has CDR1 MNHNY and CDR2 SVGAGI (reference sequence). CDR3 coding DNA: TGTGCCAGCAGTTACCTCCAACCGGGACAGTGGAACGAGCAGTACTTC. Translated: CASSYLQPGQWNEQYF.

This clonotype was observed many times. The chain carries TRBV11-2 and TRBJ2-7; the D gene is possibly TRBD2 (5 bases). This CDR3 has 17 residues. Per germline, CDR1 SGHAT and CDR2 FQNNGV. V dropped 5 bases and J dropped 3 bases, with 23 bases sitting between them. The CDR3 sequence is CASSPLADDLGVYEQYF. The CDR3 DNA is TGTGCCAGCAGCCCGTTAGCTGACGACCTGGGAGTCTACGAGCAGTACTTC.

The chain joins TRBV20-1 to TRBJ1-2; no clear D. The V gene lost 5 bases and the J gene lost 4 bases, with 14 bases spanning the gap. The CDR3 contains 13 residues. The germline V gene encodes CDR1 DFQATT and CDR2 SNEGSKA (reference sequence). The CDR3, as DNA: TGCAGTGCTTCAGGCGAGTTGGGCTATGGCTACACCTTC. Encoded protein: CSASGELGYGYTF.

This clonotype was observed many times. The gene calls are TRBV2 and TRBJ1-5; unclear D gene. CDR1 and CDR2 from the germline V gene are SNHLY and FYNNEI. The CDR3 is made up of 16 amino acids. With 6 bases removed from V and 3 bases from J, the gap between germline ends came to 18 bases. The CDR3: CASRGIGPSPNQPQHF. The CDR3 DNA reads TGTGCCAGCAGGGGAATAGGACCGAGCCCCAATCAGCCCCAGCATTTT.

This clonotype was counted many times. This sequence joins TRBV2 and TRBJ2-7; D remains ambiguous. V shed 2 bases and J shed 4 bases, with 6 bases lying between them. Looked up from germline, CDR1 is SNHLY and CDR2 is FYNNEI. The CDR3 length is 12 residues. CDR3 region: CASSESAYEQYF. DNA for the CDR3: TGTGCCAGCAGTGAAAGCGCGTACGAGCAGTACTTC.

In this sample, this clonotype turned up many times. V gene TRBV30 combines with J gene TRBJ1-1, with 7 bases fitting TRBD1. Trimming cost V 2 bases and J 5 bases; bases outside gene matches: 11. This CDR3 has 15 amino acids. Germline assignment: CDR1 GTSNPN and CDR2 SVGIG (reference sequence). CDR3: CAWSPGDSRETEAFF. The CDR3 DNA reads TGTGCCTGGAGTCCGGGGGACAGTCGGGAGACTGAAGCTTTCTTT.

This clonotype has ten or more counts. The chain carries TRBV3-1 and TRBJ2-7, with D uncertain. The CDR3 loop spans 14 amino acids. V lost 7 bases to trimming and J lost 0 bases, with 13 bases between them. Germline-derived CDR1 and CDR2 are LGHDT and YNNKEL (reference sequence). In DNA, the CDR3 is TGTGCCAGCACGAGGACCGGTAACTCCTACGAGCAGTACTTC. Residues: CASTRTGNSYEQYF.

The rearrangement uses TRBV29-1 and TRBJ2-7; TRBD1 agrees at 11 bases. The CDR3 is 13 residues long. Germline V gene sequence: CDR1 SQVTM, CDR2 ANQGSEA. Trimming took 0 bases from V and 8 from J; bases not matched to a gene: 3. The CDR3 DNA reads as TGCAGCGTTGAAGAGGGGACAGGGGGAAAGCAGTACTTC. This translates into CSVEEGTGGKQYF.

CDR3 protein: CASSSIPLNPGLAGETTGELFF. The CDR3 nucleotides read TGTGCCAGCAGCTCCATCCCTTTGAACCCGGGACTAGCGGGAGAAACCACCGGGGAGCTGTTTTTT. The rearrangement joins TRBV7-9 to TRBJ2-2; 14 bases agree with TRBD2. The length of the CDR3 is 22 residues. Trimming at V came to 4 bases and at J to 4 bases, leaving 20 bases not matched to a gene. Germline V CDR1 and CDR2: SEHNR, FQNEAQ (reference sequence).

The CDR3 here is CASSFRAGRVNEQYF. CDR3 nucleotides: TGTGCCAGCAGCTTTAGGGCCGGGAGGGTGAACGAGCAGTACTTC. The V gene is TRBV7-9, the J gene TRBJ2-7; 8 nucleotides align to TRBD2. The CDR3 loop spans 15 amino acids. Germline V lookup: CDR1 SEHNR, CDR2 FQNEAQ (reference sequence). V lost 3 bases and J lost 5; bases outside the gene matches: 9.

To note about this clonotype: Because the CDR3 is missing its conserved closing phenylalanine or tryptophan, this is likely a read error. The chain recombines TRBV19 with TRBJ2-6; the match to TRBD2 covers 7 bases. V lost 4 bases and J lost 0; bases outside the gene matches: 0. Germline loops: CDR1 LNHDA, CDR2 SQIVND (reference sequence). The CDR3 is made up of 15 amino acids. CDR3 sequence: CASSRGGSGANVLTL. CDR3 DNA sequence: TGTGCCAGTAGTAGGGGGGGCTCTGGGGCCAACGTCCTGACTCTC.

This clonotype appeared once. The chain is built from TRBV7-9 and TRBJ2-1; 14 nucleotides match TRBD2. The V gene end was trimmed by 1 base and the J gene end by 6 bases; junction bases not matched to a gene: 5. This CDR3 is 17 amino acids long. Germline V CDR1 and CDR2: SEHNR, FQNEAQ (reference sequence). The DNA for the CDR3 is TGTGCCAGCAGCTTAGGTGGCGGACTAGCGGGAGGCAATGAGCAGTTCTTC. Its translation: CASSLGGGLAGGNEQFF.

This clonotype was seen ten or more times. CDR3 protein: CASSEGLGGLHRDTQYF. The CDR3 nucleotides are TGTGCCAGCAGTGAAGGTTTGGGAGGGCTGCACAGAGATACGCAGTATTTT. The chain is built from TRBV6-1 and TRBJ2-3; 7 nucleotides align to TRBD2. V was pared by 1 base and J by 5 bases, with 12 bases of the junction left unmatched. Germline CDR1 MNHNS, CDR2 SASEGT. The CDR3 runs 17 residues.

This chain links TRBV2 with TRBJ2-7; TRBD1 matches 10 bases. The germline CDR1 and CDR2 sequences are SNHLY and FYNNEI. J was trimmed by 5 bases and V by 6 bases; bases with no gene match: 10. The CDR3 contains 15 residues. This CDR3 reads CASSPPGTGDHEQYF. The CDR3 nucleotides read TGTGCCAGCAGCCCCCCCGGGACAGGGGACCACGAGCAGTACTTC.

The count of this clonotype is one. The chain employs TRBV19 and TRBJ2-7, with D tentatively TRBD1 or TRBD2 (6 bases each). CDR1 and CDR2 from the germline V gene are LNHDA and SQIVND (reference sequence). Between the trimmed V and J ends, which lost 3 bases and 4 bases, there was a span of 13 bases. The CDR3 length is 14 residues. This chain's CDR3 is CASSIGGGGYEQYF. The CDR3 DNA reads as TGTGCCAGTAGTATTGGTGGAGGGGGATACGAGCAGTACTTC.

The V call is TRBV20-1, the J call TRBJ2-1, with 8 bases that match TRBD2. Per the germline V gene, CDR1 is DFQATT and CDR2 is SNEGSKA (reference sequence). Trimming removed 0 bases from V and 9 bases from J; junction bases left unmatched: 13. The CDR3 has 16 amino acids. CDR3 nucleotides: TGCAGTGCTAGAGAGGGTTATGGGACTAGTTCGTCTGAGCAGTTCTTC. It codes for CSAREGYGTSSSEQFF.